Presented here are 19 T cell receptor beta chains from one specimen sequenced in a study of cytomegalovirus exposure and HLA in healthy donors. Data came from immunoSEQ multiplex PCR; TCRdb stores just in-frame clones and leaves some out. The data show around 230,000 clones, around 88% seen once. What was sequenced was PBMCs. These receptors came from a woman in her twenties or thirties in good health and CMV-seropositive.

The chain employs TRBV5-1 and TRBJ2-7, with 10 bases that match TRBD2. Germline V lookup: CDR1 SGHRS, CDR2 YFSETQ. Trimming cost V 2 bases and J 7 bases; bases outside gene matches: 6. CDR3 length: 14 residues. The CDR3, as DNA: TGCGCCAGCAGCTTCGGACTAGCGGCGGGGGAGCAGTACTTC. This gives the protein CASSFGLAAGEQYF.

The count of this clone is one. The V and J genes are TRBV18 and TRBJ2-2; tentatively, D is TRBD2 (5 bases). CDR3 length: 14 amino acids. Per germline, CDR1 KGHSH and CDR2 LQKENI. Trimming left V 2 bases short and J 5 bases short, with 9 bases between. The CDR3 sequence is CASSPFRGTGELFF. CDR3 coding DNA: TGTGCCAGCTCACCATTTCGGGGAACCGGGGAGCTGTTTTTT.

The genes are TRBV28 and TRBJ2-2, with D maybe TRBD1 (5 bases). Trimming removed 3 bases at V and 0 bases at J, with 20 bases between. CDR1 and CDR2 from the germline V gene are MDHEN and SYDVKM. The CDR3 spans 19 residues. The CDR3 protein is CASSFWGLTESSNTGELFF. CDR3 DNA sequence: TGTGCCAGCAGTTTTTGGGGCCTTACAGAATCTTCGAACACCGGGGAGCTGTTTTTT.

This chain uses TRBV5-1 with TRBJ2-7; D call uncertain. Looked up from germline, CDR1 is SGHRS and CDR2 is YFSETQ. The CDR3 spans 14 residues. V lost 2 bases, J lost 5 bases, and 14 bases lay in between. This chain's CDR3 is CASSFLGSQDEQYF. CDR3 DNA: TGCGCCAGCAGCTTTTTAGGATCTCAGGACGAGCAGTACTTC.

This rearrangement joins TRBV5-1 to TRBJ2-5, with D maybe TRBD1 (8 bases). CDR1 and CDR2 (germline): SGHRS, YFSETQ. V lost 9 bases to trimming and J lost 4 bases, with 22 bases between them. CDR3 length equals 15 residues. CDR3 amino acids: CATARGQGGGETQYF. The CDR3 DNA reads as TGCGCCACCGCCCGCGGACAGGGAGGGGGAGAGACCCAGTACTTC. The complete variable domain, with remaining parts taken from reference TRBV5-1 and TRBJ2-5, reads KAGVTQTPRYLIKTRGQQVTLSCSPISGHRSVSWYQQTPGQGLQFLFEYFSETQRNKGNFPGRFSGRQFSNSRSEMNVSTLELGDSALYLCATARGQGGGETQYFGPGTRLLVL.

In this sample, this clone turned up a few times. The chain combines TRBV18 with TRBJ2-7, with TRBD1 matching 8 bases. Germline loops: CDR1 KGHSH, CDR2 LQKENI. V shed 6 bases, J shed 2 bases, and the junction held 3 bases outside the gene matches. The CDR3 extends over 13 amino acids. This chain's CDR3 is CASSDRATYEQYF. CDR3 DNA: TGTGCCAGCTCGGACAGGGCAACCTACGAGCAGTACTTC. The entire variable domain, with the rest obtained from reference TRBV18 and TRBJ2-7, is as follows: NAGVMQNPRHLVRRRGQEARLRCSPMKGHSHVYWYRQLPEEGLKFMVYLQKENIIDESGMPKERFSAEFPKEGPSILRIQQVVRGDSAAYFCASSDRATYEQYFGPGTRLTVT.

This clone was observed a single time. The genes are TRBV30 and TRBJ1-2; no firm D call. The CDR3 totals 11 residues. The germline gives CDR1 GTSNPN, CDR2 SVGIG (reference sequence). V was cut by 5 bases and J by 2 bases, with 6 bases left in between. DNA of the CDR3: TGTGCCTGGGCGGAGAACTATGGCTACACCTTC. It is translated as CAWAENYGYTF.

This chain uses TRBV7-8 with TRBJ2-7; 9 bases map to TRBD2. V lost 5 bases to trimming and J lost 5 bases; unmatched junction nucleotides: 13. CDR1 is SGHVS and CDR2 is FQNEAQ in the germline V gene. This CDR3 is 16 amino acids long. The CDR3 sequence is CASSPGGAGGPHEQYF. CDR3 DNA sequence: TGTGCCAGCAGCCCGGGGGGGGCGGGAGGGCCTCACGAGCAGTACTTC.

This sequence joins TRBV29-1 and TRBJ2-5; 11 bases fit TRBD2. The V and J ends lost 4 bases and 3 bases, in that order; junction bases with no gene match: 1. CDR1 and CDR2 from the germline V gene are SQVTM and ANQGSEA. The CDR3 contains 13 residues. The CDR3 protein is CSVGGLAEETQYF. CDR3 nucleotides: TGCAGCGTTGGGGGACTAGCGGAAGAGACCCAGTACTTC.

The chain is built from TRBV4-1 and TRBJ2-7, with 9 bases identical to TRBD2. The ends lost 4 bases at V and 6 bases at J; junction bases unmatched: 10. Germline CDR1 is MGHRA and CDR2 is YSYEKL. This CDR3 is built from 15 residues. CDR3 in DNA: TGCGCCAGCAGCCGGGATAGCGGGAGAGAGAGCGAGCAGTACTTC. It specifies CASSRDSGRESEQYF.

The CDR3 DNA follows: TGTGCCAGCAGCCTCATCCCCCAACCGGACATTACTAACTATGGCTACACCTTC. Amino acid sequence: CASSLIPQPDITNYGYTF. The chain carries TRBV5-4 and TRBJ1-2; D perhaps matches TRBD1 (5 bases). The CDR3 runs to 18 residues. V lost 4 bases and J lost 0, with 22 bases in between. Looked up from germline, CDR1 is SGHNT and CDR2 is YYREEE (reference sequence).

The genes are TRBV27 and TRBJ2-5; a possible D gene is TRBD1 (7 bases). The V end lost 4 bases, the J end lost 5 bases, and 14 bases lay between the germline ends. CDR3 length equals 14 residues. Germline V gives CDR1 MNHEY, CDR2 SMNVEV (reference sequence). The DNA of the CDR3 is TGTGCCAGCAGTTCAACAGGGGCGGGGGAGACCCAGTACTTC. Its protein product is CASSSTGAGETQYF.

The rearrangement uses TRBV5-1 and TRBJ1-1; no reliable D call. V shed 0 bases and J shed 2 bases, with 11 bases lying between them. Germline-derived CDR1 and CDR2 are SGHRS and YFSETQ. The CDR3 consists of 15 residues. As DNA, the CDR3 is TGCGCCAGCAGCTTGGAACCGGGGAGTAACACTGAAGCTTTCTTT. Protein: CASSLEPGSNTEAFF.

V is TRBV27 and J is TRBJ2-4; 9 bases match TRBD2. The length of the CDR3 is 17 residues. Germline CDR1 is MNHEY and CDR2 is SMNVEV (reference sequence). V lost 2 bases to trimming and J lost 3 bases; unmatched junction nucleotides: 8. The CDR3 DNA follows: TGTGCCAGCAGTTTAGCCGCGGGAGGGCCGGACAAAAACATTCAGTACTTC. Translating it yields CASSLAAGGPDKNIQYF.

J is TRBJ1-1 and V is TRBV7-8, with 9 bases that match TRBD1. The CDR3 is 16 amino acids. Trimming cost V 5 bases and J 1 base; bases outside gene matches: 8. Germline V gene lookup returns CDR1 SGHVS and CDR2 FQNEAQ. The CDR3 reads CASSTRGTGKNTEAFF. The CDR3 DNA reads as TGTGCCAGCAGCACGAGGGGGACAGGGAAGAACACTGAAGCTTTCTTT.

The chain links TRBV7-8 to TRBJ1-2; D gene uncertain. Trimming pared 0 bases from V and 7 bases from J, leaving 15 bases between. The CDR3 loop spans 15 amino acids. Germline CDR1 is SGHVS and CDR2 is FQNEAQ. The CDR3 DNA reads as TGTGCCAGCAGCTTAGCTTCCGGACTCATTACTGGCTACACCTTC. Its translation is CASSLASGLITGYTF.

The chain has TRBV18 and TRBJ2-7; D may be TRBD1 (6 bases). Germline V gene lookup returns CDR1 KGHSH and CDR2 LQKENI. CDR3 length: 15 residues. V was cut by 6 bases and J by 0 bases, with 15 bases left in between. CDR3 region: CASSPGQLSSYEQYF. The CDR3 DNA is TGTGCCAGCTCCCCCGGACAGTTGAGCTCCTACGAGCAGTACTTC.

The rearrangement joins TRBV5-1 to TRBJ2-5, with D possibly TRBD1 on 7 matching bases. The germline V and J ends were trimmed by 3 bases and 0 bases, with 15 bases remaining between them. From germline, CDR1 is SGHRS and CDR2 YFSETQ. There are 16 residues in the CDR3. The CDR3 is CASSSGDRHYQETQYF. The CDR3, as DNA: TGCGCCAGCAGCTCGGGGGACAGACATTACCAAGAGACCCAGTACTTC.

This rearrangement joins TRBV2 to TRBJ2-1; D is perhaps TRBD2 (5 bases). The V and J ends lost 1 base and 6 bases respectively, with 22 bases between them. Germline CDR1 reads SNHLY; CDR2 reads FYNNEI. The CDR3 is made up of 18 amino acids. CDR3 protein: CASSEEFPTRAFGNEQFF. CDR3 sequence (DNA): TGTGCCAGCAGTGAAGAATTCCCCACTAGAGCGTTTGGCAATGAGCAGTTCTTC. The whole variable domain, filled in from reference TRBV2 and TRBJ2-1, reads EPEVTQTPSHQVTQMGQEVILRCVPISNHLYFYWYRQILGQKVEFLVSFYNNEISEKSEIFDDQFSVERPDGSNFTLKIRSTKLEDSAMYFCASSEEFPTRAFGNEQFFGPGTRLTVL.